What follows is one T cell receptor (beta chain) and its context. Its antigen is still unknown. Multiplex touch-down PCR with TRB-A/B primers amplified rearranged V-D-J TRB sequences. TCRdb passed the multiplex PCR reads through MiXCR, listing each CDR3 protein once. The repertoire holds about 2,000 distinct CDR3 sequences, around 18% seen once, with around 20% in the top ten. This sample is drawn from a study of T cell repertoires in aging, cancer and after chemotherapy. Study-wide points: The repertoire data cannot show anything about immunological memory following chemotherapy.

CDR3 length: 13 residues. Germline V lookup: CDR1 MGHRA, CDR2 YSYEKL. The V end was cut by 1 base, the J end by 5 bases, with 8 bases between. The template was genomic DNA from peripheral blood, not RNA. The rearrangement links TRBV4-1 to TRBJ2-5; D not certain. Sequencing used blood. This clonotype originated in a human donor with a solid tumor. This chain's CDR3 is CASSQGPIETQYF. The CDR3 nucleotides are TGCGCCAGCAGCCAAGGACCTATCGAGACCCAGTACTTC.